A selection of T cell receptor beta chains follows, all from one sample in a study of CD8 T cells in ankylosing spondylitis. MiXCR, applied by TCRdb to the 5' RACE reads, yields one record per CDR3 protein. The table lists under 170,000 distinct CDR3 sequences, about 42% of them singletons. The sequenced material came from synovial fluid, either unsorted or a sorted T cell fraction (not recorded which). The receptors here all came from a male donor with ankylosing spondylitis. The CDR3 runs from the conserved cysteine through the conserved F or W. The order of the fields is J gene, clone size, V gene, D gene, CDR3 DNA, CDR3 protein. A D gene is named only where the DNA matches it firmly. Some rows mark clone size as missing; the rest say once, few, many or name a class of expanded clone.

J: TRBJ2-2
size: few
V: TRBV12-3/TRBV12-4
D: TRBD2
DNA: TGTGCCAGCAGTTTAAAGGGACTATGTGACGCCGGGGAGCTGTTTTTT
CDR3: CASSLKGLCDAGELFF

J: TRBJ2-7
size: -
V: TRBV20-1
D: TRBD1
DNA: TGCAGTGCGCGCCGGGACAGGGGAACCTACGAGCAGTACTTC
CDR3: CSARRDRGTYEQYF

J: TRBJ2-1
size: many
V: TRBV11-2
D: -
DNA: TGTGCCAGCAGCCCTCAGACGGGGGCGAGTTTTACGGGGTCCTACAATGAGCAGTTCTTC
CDR3: CASSPQTGASFTGSYNEQFF

J: TRBJ2-2
size: -
V: TRBV7-9
D: TRBD1
DNA: TGTGCCAGCAGAGACAGGGGTGTAACCGGGGAGCTGTTTTTT
CDR3: CASRDRGVTGELFF

J: TRBJ1-2
size: few
V: TRBV27
D: -
DNA: TGTGCCAGCAGTTTAAGCAGACCTGATCCCTATGGCTACACCTTC
CDR3: CASSLSRPDPYGYTF

J: TRBJ1-5
size: few
V: TRBV2
D: -
DNA: TGTGCCAGCAGTGAAGCGAGCGGGTTAGATCAGCCCCAGCATTTT
CDR3: CASSEASGLDQPQHF

J: TRBJ2-3
size: few
V: TRBV20-1
D: TRBD2
DNA: TGCAGTGCTAGAACGGGGGAGGGCCACACAGATACGCAGTATTTT
CDR3: CSARTGEGHTDTQYF

J: TRBJ2-5
size: -
V: TRBV7-8
D: -
DNA: TGTGCCAGCAGCTTATACCGGGAGTACCAAGAGACCCAGTACTTC
CDR3: CASSLYREYQETQYF

J: TRBJ2-2
size: few
V: TRBV6-1
D: TRBD1
DNA: TGTGCCAGCAGTGAACAGACAGGGGACACCGGGGAGCTGTTTTTT
CDR3: CASSEQTGDTGELFF

J: TRBJ2-1
size: -
V: TRBV6-5
D: -
DNA: TGTGCCAGCAGTTATTCCCAGGGCTCCTACAATGAGCAGTTCTTC
CDR3: CASSYSQGSYNEQFF

J: TRBJ2-2
size: -
V: TRBV2
D: -
DNA: TGTGCCAGCAGTGGGTCAGTGAATACCGGGGAGCTGTTTTTT
CDR3: CASSGSVNTGELFF

J: TRBJ1-4
size: -
V: TRBV6-1
D: -
DNA: TGTGCCAGCAGTGTTACGGAGAATGAAAAACTGTTTTTT
CDR3: CASSVTENEKLFF

J: TRBJ2-2
size: -
V: TRBV4-1
D: TRBD1
DNA: TGCGCCAGCAGCCAAGATTTACAGGGGGCGGGGGCCGGGGAGCTGTTTTTT
CDR3: CASSQDLQGAGAGELFF

J: TRBJ2-2
size: -
V: TRBV20-1
D: -
DNA: TGCAGTGCTAGTGGGACGAACACCGGGGAGCTGTTTTTT
CDR3: CSASGTNTGELFF

J: TRBJ2-5
size: -
V: TRBV11-2
D: TRBD1
DNA: TGTGCCAGCAGCTTAGATCGGGACAGACCGTCCGAGACCCAGTACTTC
CDR3: CASSLDRDRPSETQYF

J: TRBJ1-2
size: -
V: TRBV20-1
D: TRBD1
DNA: TGCAGTGCCATTACCCGGGACAGCAACGGCTACACCTTC
CDR3: CSAITRDSNGYTF

J: TRBJ2-7
size: -
V: TRBV5-4
D: -
DNA: TGTGCCAGCTCTTCAGGATCATCGGTGCAGTACTTC
CDR3: CASSSGSSVQYF

J: TRBJ2-3
size: -
V: TRBV7-6
D: TRBD2
DNA: TGTGCCAGCAGCTTAGTCCCGGGACTACGGACCACAGATACGCAGTATTTT
CDR3: CASSLVPGLRTTDTQYF

J: TRBJ1-5
size: -
V: TRBV12-3/TRBV12-4
D: -
DNA: TGTGCCAGCGCTCGGTTGTATAGCAATCAGCCCCAGCATTTT
CDR3: CASARLYSNQPQHF

J: TRBJ2-2
size: -
V: TRBV28
D: -
DNA: TGTGCCAGCAGTCCAGACCTGAGAAGTTCCGGGGAGCTGCTTTTT
CDR3: CASSPDLRSSGELLF

J: TRBJ2-1
size: few
V: TRBV11-2
D: -
DNA: TGTGCCAGCAGCTTAGCGTACTACAATGAGCAGTTCTTC
CDR3: CASSLAYYNEQFF

J: TRBJ1-2
size: -
V: TRBV11-2
D: -
DNA: TGTGCCAGCAGCGCCGGACAGAACTATGGCTACACCTTC
CDR3: CASSAGQNYGYTF

J: TRBJ2-4
size: few
V: TRBV4-1
D: -
DNA: TGCGCCAGCAGCCAAGAATTGAGCGCCGGGGGGCCGGGCAAAAACATTCAGTACTTC
CDR3: CASSQELSAGGPGKNIQYF

J: TRBJ2-7
size: -
V: TRBV7-9
D: TRBD1
DNA: TGTGCCAGCAGCTTAGACAGGGACAGACAAAACCCACACTTC
CDR3: CASSLDRDRQNPHF

J: TRBJ2-1
size: -
V: TRBV27
D: -
DNA: TGTGCCAGCAGTTTATTATTGAACAATGAGCAGTTCTTC
CDR3: CASSLLLNNEQFF

J: TRBJ2-1
size: -
V: TRBV4-1
D: -
DNA: TGCGCCAGCAGCCAAGATCTAGGCCCCTCACCTTACAATGAGCAGTTCTTC
CDR3: CASSQDLGPSPYNEQFF

J: TRBJ2-2
size: few
V: TRBV20-1
D: -
DNA: TGCAGTGCTAGGGACTTCTACACCGGGGAGCTGTTTTTT
CDR3: CSARDFYTGELFF

J: TRBJ2-2
size: few
V: TRBV3-1
D: -
DNA: TGTGCCAGCAGCCAAGATAAGGTTTGGGAGAGGGGCTGGGACACCGGGGAGCTGTTTTTT
CDR3: CASSQDKVWERGWDTGELFF

J: TRBJ1-1
size: once
V: TRBV4-1
D: TRBD1
DNA: TGCGCCAGCAGCCAGGGACAGGGAGCGAGCGCAGAAGCTTTCTTT
CDR3: CASSQGQGASAEAFF

J: TRBJ1-2
size: -
V: TRBV10-2
D: -
DNA: TGCGCCAGCAGCGACTCTGGAGACTATGGCTACACCTTC
CDR3: CASSDSGDYGYTF

J: TRBJ2-7
size: -
V: TRBV4-1
D: -
DNA: TGCGCCAGCAGCCTTCCTCCGGTAGGGCAGGGGACCTACGAGCAGTACTTC
CDR3: CASSLPPVGQGTYEQYF

J: TRBJ2-3
size: -
V: TRBV7-2
D: TRBD2
DNA: TGTGCCAGCAGCTTTCCTAGCGGGAGGTCAGATACGCAGTATTTT
CDR3: CASSFPSGRSDTQYF

J: TRBJ2-3
size: -
V: TRBV10-3
D: -
DNA: TGTGCCATCAGTGGGTGGGAAGATACGCAGTATTTT
CDR3: CAISGWEDTQYF

J: TRBJ2-7
size: -
V: TRBV5-6
D: -
DNA: TGTGCCAGCAGCTATATGACAGCTACCTACGAGCAGTACTTC
CDR3: CASSYMTATYEQYF

J: TRBJ2-1
size: few
V: TRBV5-1
D: -
DNA: TGCGCCAGCAGCTTGCCGATCCGGACAGCCTACAATGAGCAGTTCTTC
CDR3: CASSLPIRTAYNEQFF

J: TRBJ2-1
size: few
V: TRBV2
D: TRBD2
DNA: TGTGCCAGGGCTGATGATATGGGACTAGCGGGAGGGCCCACCTACAATGAGCAGTTCTTC
CDR3: CARADDMGLAGGPTYNEQFF

J: TRBJ2-7
size: few
V: TRBV27
D: -
DNA: TGTGCCAGCAGTCCCGCCGAAAAGTACCCCAACGAGCAGTACTTC
CDR3: CASSPAEKYPNEQYF

J: TRBJ2-7
size: -
V: TRBV2
D: -
DNA: TGTGCCAGCAGGAGGGTTTCCGAGCAGTACTTC
CDR3: CASRRVSEQYF

J: TRBJ2-1
size: -
V: TRBV20-1
D: TRBD2
DNA: TGCAGTGCCAAAACTAGCGGAGCCCGACCAGGGGAGCAGTTCTTC
CDR3: CSAKTSGARPGEQFF

J: TRBJ1-1
size: -
V: TRBV19
D: -
DNA: TGTGCCAGTACCATTACTGGGAACACTGAAGCTTTCTTT
CDR3: CASTITGNTEAFF

J: TRBJ1-1
size: -
V: TRBV4-1
D: TRBD1
DNA: TGCGCCAGCAGCCAAGGCCTACAGGGGCGCACTGAAGCTTTCTTT
CDR3: CASSQGLQGRTEAFF

J: TRBJ1-1
size: few
V: TRBV11-2
D: -
DNA: TGTGCCAGCAGCGTAAGGATCAGCACTGAAGCTTTCTTT
CDR3: CASSVRISTEAFF

J: TRBJ2-7
size: few
V: TRBV6-1
D: -
DNA: TGTGCCAGCAGACACTGGCGGAATCCCTACGAGCAGTACTTC
CDR3: CASRHWRNPYEQYF

J: TRBJ2-5
size: -
V: TRBV3-1
D: -
DNA: TGTGCCAGCAGCCAGTTTTTTGCGGGACAAGAGACCCAGTACTTC
CDR3: CASSQFFAGQETQYF

J: TRBJ2-1
size: -
V: TRBV29-1
D: -
DNA: TGCAGCGTTGAAGGCCGGCCGTCCCCGCGGATCAATGAGCAGTTCTTC
CDR3: CSVEGRPSPRINEQFF

J: TRBJ2-3
size: few
V: TRBV7-9
D: -
DNA: TGTGCCAGCAGCTTACGGACAAGAAGAAACACAGATACGCAGTATTTT
CDR3: CASSLRTRRNTDTQYF

J: TRBJ2-1
size: few
V: TRBV5-1
D: TRBD2
DNA: TGCGCCAGCAGCTTGATCCGGACTAGCGGGGGGGTGGTTGAGCAGTTCTTC
CDR3: CASSLIRTSGGVVEQFF

J: TRBJ2-3
size: -
V: TRBV30
D: -
DNA: TGTGCCTACCAGGGGTTGTCAGTTCTAGATACGCAGTATTTT
CDR3: CAYQGLSVLDTQYF

J: TRBJ2-7
size: -
V: TRBV18
D: -
DNA: TGTGCCAGCTCACGGGAGGACTACGAGCAGTACTTC
CDR3: CASSREDYEQYF

J: TRBJ2-1
size: once
V: TRBV12-3/TRBV12-4
D: TRBD2
DNA: TGTGCCAGCAGTTTTTGGGACTACCCCTACAATGAGCAGTTCTTC
CDR3: CASSFWDYPYNEQFF

J: TRBJ2-5
size: few
V: TRBV11-2
D: -
DNA: TGTGCCAGCAGCTTCTGGGGGTATCCGGAGACCCAGTACTTC
CDR3: CASSFWGYPETQYF

J: TRBJ2-7
size: -
V: TRBV11-2
D: -
DNA: TGTGCCAGCAGCTTAGTCGGGGGACGCTCCTACGAGCAGTACTTC
CDR3: CASSLVGGRSYEQYF

J: TRBJ1-4
size: -
V: TRBV5-1
D: -
DNA: TGCGCCAGCAGCTTCGTCTGGGGGGCTAATGAAAAACTGTTTTTT
CDR3: CASSFVWGANEKLFF

J: TRBJ2-1
size: -
V: TRBV6-1
D: TRBD1
DNA: TGTGCCAGCAGACGACCGGGACAGGGGTACAATGAGCAGTTCTTC
CDR3: CASRRPGQGYNEQFF

J: TRBJ1-2
size: -
V: TRBV28
D: -
DNA: TGTGCCAGCAGCTCTTTGGGGGCGGCGGAAAACGGGATGGGGGGCTACACCTTC
CDR3: CASSSLGAAENGMGGYTF

J: TRBJ2-1
size: -
V: TRBV11-1
D: TRBD2
DNA: TGTGCCAGCAGCTTGGGAGAGCGGGAGGGCCTGGTCAATGAGCAGTTCTTC
CDR3: CASSLGEREGLVNEQFF

J: TRBJ2-5
size: -
V: TRBV6-2/TRBV6-3
D: -
DNA: TGTGCCAGCACAAGAAGGTTTAAAGAGACCCAGTACTTC
CDR3: CASTRRFKETQYF

J: TRBJ1-5
size: -
V: TRBV12-3/TRBV12-4
D: -
DNA: TGTGCCAGCAGGCCCTCAGGGTCTGGGGAGCCCCAGCATTTT
CDR3: CASRPSGSGEPQHF

J: TRBJ2-3
size: -
V: TRBV5-8
D: -
DNA: TGTGCCAGCAGCTTCAGGTGGGGGGCAGATACGCAGTATTTT
CDR3: CASSFRWGADTQYF

J: TRBJ2-5
size: -
V: TRBV7-9
D: -
DNA: TGTGCCAGCAGCTTAGCCGTGAGGGGGGCGTCGGGTGAGACCCAGTACTTC
CDR3: CASSLAVRGASGETQYF